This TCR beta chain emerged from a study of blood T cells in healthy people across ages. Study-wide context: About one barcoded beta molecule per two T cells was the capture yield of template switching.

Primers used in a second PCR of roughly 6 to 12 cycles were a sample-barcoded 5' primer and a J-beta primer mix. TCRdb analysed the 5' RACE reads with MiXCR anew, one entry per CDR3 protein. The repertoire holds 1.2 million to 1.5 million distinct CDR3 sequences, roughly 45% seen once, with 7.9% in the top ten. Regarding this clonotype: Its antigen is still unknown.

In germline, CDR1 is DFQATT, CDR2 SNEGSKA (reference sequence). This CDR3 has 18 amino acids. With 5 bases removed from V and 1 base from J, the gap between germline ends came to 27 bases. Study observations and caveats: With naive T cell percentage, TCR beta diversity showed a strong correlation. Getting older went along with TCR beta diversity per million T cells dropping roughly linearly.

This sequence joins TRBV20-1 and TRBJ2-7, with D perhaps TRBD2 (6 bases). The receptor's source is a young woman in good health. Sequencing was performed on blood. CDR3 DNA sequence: TGCAGTGCTTCATCTCTTTTAGCGGATGAGACTTTATCCTACGAGCAGTACTTC. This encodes CSASSLLADETLSYEQYF.